The rows below give T cell receptor beta chains drawn from one sample of a study of T cell responses to AZD1222 COVID-19 vaccine. The method was immunoSEQ multiplex PCR; TCRdb's version includes in-frame clones alone and lacks a portion of them. The profile shows 42,000 or so clones, 80% to 90% of them singletons. Material: peripheral blood, obtained 28 days after the second dose of the MenACWY control vaccine. The receptor set was obtained from an adult who received the MenACWY meningococcal vaccine as a control. Each CDR3 is given with its conserved first and last residue. A D gene is named only where the DNA matches it firmly. Clone size is stated in some rows and not others, as once, few, many or a class when expanded.

abundance: once
d_gene: .
v_gene: TRBV5-1
j_gene: TRBJ1-1
CDR3nt: TGCGCCAGCAGCTCCACAGGGCCTAACATGAACACTGAAGCTTTCTTT
CDR3aa: CASSSTGPNMNTEAFF

abundance: once
d_gene: .
v_gene: TRBV5-6
j_gene: TRBJ2-2
CDR3nt: TGTGCCAGCAGCGGGCACGGGGAGCTGTTTTTT
CDR3aa: CASSGHGELFF

abundance: .
d_gene: .
v_gene: TRBV5-1
j_gene: TRBJ1-4
CDR3nt: TGCGCCAGCAGCTCCGATTTGTCAACTAATGAAAAACTGTTTTTT
CDR3aa: CASSSDLSTNEKLFF

abundance: .
d_gene: TRBD1
v_gene: TRBV6-1
j_gene: TRBJ1-5
CDR3nt: TGTGCCAGCAGTGAAGCGGGGACAGGAAATCAGCCCCAGCATTTT
CDR3aa: CASSEAGTGNQPQHF

abundance: once
d_gene: .
v_gene: TRBV4-1
j_gene: TRBJ2-2
CDR3nt: TGCGCCAGCAGCCGAGAGGGGACGGTGAACACCGGGGAGCTGTTTTTT
CDR3aa: CASSREGTVNTGELFF

abundance: once
d_gene: .
v_gene: TRBV24-1
j_gene: TRBJ2-7
CDR3nt: TGTGCCACCAGTGATTTGGGGGGTGGCGAGCAGTACTTC
CDR3aa: CATSDLGGGEQYF

abundance: .
d_gene: TRBD1
v_gene: TRBV5-4
j_gene: TRBJ1-1
CDR3nt: TGTGCCAGCAGCTATGACAGGGGTAATGAAGCTTTCTTT
CDR3aa: CASSYDRGNEAFF

abundance: .
d_gene: TRBD1
v_gene: TRBV7-9
j_gene: TRBJ1-3
CDR3nt: TGTGCCAGCAGCTTAGAAGGGACAGGGAAAGGAAACACCATATATTTT
CDR3aa: CASSLEGTGKGNTIYF

abundance: .
d_gene: .
v_gene: TRBV7-2
j_gene: TRBJ2-3
CDR3nt: TGTGCCAGCAGCTTAGGCGGGGTTCCTGGTGTTACGCAGTATTTT
CDR3aa: CASSLGGVPGVTQYF

abundance: .
d_gene: TRBD1
v_gene: TRBV5-1
j_gene: TRBJ1-1
CDR3nt: TGCGCCAGCAGCTTTAGGACAGGGGGGACTGAAGCTTTCTTT
CDR3aa: CASSFRTGGTEAFF

abundance: once
d_gene: .
v_gene: TRBV7-9
j_gene: TRBJ2-7
CDR3nt: TGTGCCAGCACCCCCCGGCAGGGCTACGAGCAGTACTTC
CDR3aa: CASTPRQGYEQYF

abundance: few
d_gene: .
v_gene: TRBV18
j_gene: TRBJ2-7
CDR3nt: TGTGCCAGCTCACCAAGCCCCTCCAACGAGCAGTACTTC
CDR3aa: CASSPSPSNEQYF

abundance: .
d_gene: TRBD1
v_gene: TRBV10-2
j_gene: TRBJ2-2
CDR3nt: TGCGCCAGCAGTGAGACCTATACAGGGGGCTCGAACACCGGGGAGCTGTTTTTT
CDR3aa: CASSETYTGGSNTGELFF

abundance: .
d_gene: .
v_gene: TRBV28
j_gene: TRBJ2-7
CDR3nt: TGTGCCAGCAGTTTATTGTGGGATGAGCAGTACTTC
CDR3aa: CASSLLWDEQYF

abundance: .
d_gene: .
v_gene: TRBV5-1
j_gene: TRBJ2-3
CDR3nt: TGCGCCAGCAGCTTGTACGGGGCGGATACGCAGTATTTT
CDR3aa: CASSLYGADTQYF

abundance: .
d_gene: .
v_gene: TRBV12-3/TRBV12-4
j_gene: TRBJ2-5
CDR3nt: TGTGCCAGCACTATCGTCAGCACTGAGACCCAGTACTTC
CDR3aa: CASTIVSTETQYF

abundance: once
d_gene: .
v_gene: TRBV18
j_gene: TRBJ2-3
CDR3nt: TGTGCCAGCTCACCTGGACTTAGGACGCAGTATTTT
CDR3aa: CASSPGLRTQYF

abundance: .
d_gene: TRBD1
v_gene: TRBV19
j_gene: TRBJ1-4
CDR3nt: TGTGCCAGTAGTATTTTACAGGGGAGCTCAACTAATGAAAAACTGTTTTTT
CDR3aa: CASSILQGSSTNEKLFF

abundance: .
d_gene: TRBD1
v_gene: TRBV11-2
j_gene: TRBJ2-4
CDR3nt: TGTGCCAGCAGCTTAGCCGGACAGGGCAACATTCAGTACTTC
CDR3aa: CASSLAGQGNIQYF

abundance: .
d_gene: .
v_gene: TRBV10-3
j_gene: TRBJ2-3
CDR3nt: TGTGCCATCAGTGAGCAAACAGATACGCAGTATTTT
CDR3aa: CAISEQTDTQYF

abundance: once
d_gene: .
v_gene: TRBV12-3/TRBV12-4
j_gene: TRBJ2-3
CDR3nt: TGTGCCAGCAGCCCTACCCGCTCAGATACGCAGTATTTT
CDR3aa: CASSPTRSDTQYF

abundance: .
d_gene: TRBD2
v_gene: TRBV24-1
j_gene: TRBJ2-1
CDR3nt: TGTGCCACCAGTGACCACAGACTAGCGGGAGACAATGAGCAGTTCTTC
CDR3aa: CATSDHRLAGDNEQFF

abundance: .
d_gene: .
v_gene: TRBV5-6
j_gene: TRBJ2-2
CDR3nt: TGTGCCAGCGCTTGGAACACCGGGGAGCTGTTTTTT
CDR3aa: CASAWNTGELFF

abundance: once
d_gene: TRBD1
v_gene: TRBV24-1
j_gene: TRBJ1-5
CDR3nt: TGTGCCACCAGTCGTGGGACAGACAATCAGCCCCAGCATTTT
CDR3aa: CATSRGTDNQPQHF

abundance: .
d_gene: .
v_gene: TRBV24-1
j_gene: TRBJ2-3
CDR3nt: TGTGCCACCAGTGATCCGGGTCTTATCGACTATACGCAGTATTTT
CDR3aa: CATSDPGLIDYTQYF

abundance: .
d_gene: TRBD2
v_gene: TRBV27
j_gene: TRBJ2-7
CDR3nt: TGTGCCAGCAGTTTAGGGCTAGCGGGCTCCTACGAGCAGTACTTC
CDR3aa: CASSLGLAGSYEQYF

abundance: .
d_gene: .
v_gene: TRBV2
j_gene: TRBJ2-7
CDR3nt: TGTGCCAGTCTTTGGGGGGAGCAGTACTTC
CDR3aa: CASLWGEQYF

abundance: .
d_gene: .
v_gene: TRBV29-1
j_gene: TRBJ2-1
CDR3nt: TGCAGCGTTGAAGAGGGGCGTGAGCAGTTCTTC
CDR3aa: CSVEEGREQFF

abundance: .
d_gene: TRBD2
v_gene: TRBV24-1
j_gene: TRBJ2-1
CDR3nt: TGTGCCACCAGTGATTTTGGGACTAGCGTAACCAATGAGCAGTTCTTC
CDR3aa: CATSDFGTSVTNEQFF

abundance: .
d_gene: TRBD2
v_gene: TRBV7-9
j_gene: TRBJ2-7
CDR3nt: TGTGCCAGCAGCTTAGGCGCCCCTAGCGGGAGGGCAAGGGAGCAGTACTTC
CDR3aa: CASSLGAPSGRAREQYF

abundance: .
d_gene: TRBD1
v_gene: TRBV9
j_gene: TRBJ2-1
CDR3nt: TGTGCCAGCAGCGTAGGGACAGGTTCGCAGTTCTTC
CDR3aa: CASSVGTGSQFF

abundance: once
d_gene: TRBD2
v_gene: TRBV6-6
j_gene: TRBJ2-7
CDR3nt: TGTGCCAGCAGCCTCACTAGCGGCCACTACGAGCAGTACTTC
CDR3aa: CASSLTSGHYEQYF

abundance: .
d_gene: TRBD2
v_gene: TRBV7-3
j_gene: TRBJ2-5
CDR3nt: TGTGCCAGCAGCCGCGGGGGACCCAAAGAGACCCAGTACTTC
CDR3aa: CASSRGGPKETQYF

abundance: once
d_gene: TRBD2
v_gene: TRBV5-1
j_gene: TRBJ2-7
CDR3nt: TGCGCCAGCAGCCGACTAGCGGGAGTACACGAGCAGTACTTC
CDR3aa: CASSRLAGVHEQYF

abundance: .
d_gene: .
v_gene: TRBV18
j_gene: TRBJ2-7
CDR3nt: TGTGCCAGCTCCCAGAGCCCCTACGAGCAGTACTTC
CDR3aa: CASSQSPYEQYF

abundance: few
d_gene: .
v_gene: TRBV2
j_gene: TRBJ2-5
CDR3nt: TGTGCCAGCAGTCTGAAAGAGACCCAGTACTTC
CDR3aa: CASSLKETQYF

abundance: .
d_gene: TRBD1
v_gene: TRBV2
j_gene: TRBJ1-3
CDR3nt: TGTGCCAGCAGTGATAGGGGCCACAGGGGCGGAAACACCATATATTTT
CDR3aa: CASSDRGHRGGNTIYF

abundance: .
d_gene: .
v_gene: TRBV29-1
j_gene: TRBJ2-7
CDR3nt: TGCAGCGTTGAAACCCCAGGGGCCGGCTCCTACGAGCAGTACTTC
CDR3aa: CSVETPGAGSYEQYF

abundance: few
d_gene: .
v_gene: TRBV19
j_gene: TRBJ2-4
CDR3nt: TGTGCCAGTACCCCCCGCCTGGGCGGAACAAAAGGGGACATTCAGTACTTC
CDR3aa: CASTPRLGGTKGDIQYF

abundance: few
d_gene: .
v_gene: TRBV6-1
j_gene: TRBJ2-5
CDR3nt: TGTGCCAGCAGTGAAGTGAGGGTGGAGACCCAGTACTTC
CDR3aa: CASSEVRVETQYF

abundance: once
d_gene: TRBD2
v_gene: TRBV5-5
j_gene: TRBJ2-2
CDR3nt: TGTGCCAGCAGCGACCTGACTAGCGGGAGCCGGGGCGGGGAGCTGTTTTTT
CDR3aa: CASSDLTSGSRGGELFF

abundance: .
d_gene: .
v_gene: TRBV7-9
j_gene: TRBJ2-5
CDR3nt: TGTGCCAGCAGCTTAGGGGCCGGGGGCTGGAGAGACACCCAAGAGACCCAGTACTTC
CDR3aa: CASSLGAGGWRDTQETQYF

abundance: .
d_gene: .
v_gene: TRBV23-1
j_gene: TRBJ2-2
CDR3nt: TGCGCCAGCAGTCAATCGTACACTTACACCGGGGAGCTGTTTTTT
CDR3aa: CASSQSYTYTGELFF

abundance: .
d_gene: .
v_gene: TRBV5-4
j_gene: TRBJ2-1
CDR3nt: TGTGCCAGCAGCTTGGAAGGGGGCGGGCTAGCGGTGTACAATGAGCAGTTCTTC
CDR3aa: CASSLEGGGLAVYNEQFF

abundance: .
d_gene: TRBD2
v_gene: TRBV7-2
j_gene: TRBJ2-7
CDR3nt: TGTGCCAGCAGCTTACCCGGCGGGCGGGAGGGGAAACACGAGCAGTACTTC
CDR3aa: CASSLPGGREGKHEQYF

abundance: .
d_gene: TRBD1
v_gene: TRBV28
j_gene: TRBJ2-7
CDR3nt: TGTGCCAGCGGCAGGGGGCGCTACGAGCAGTACTTC
CDR3aa: CASGRGRYEQYF

abundance: .
d_gene: TRBD2
v_gene: TRBV7-3
j_gene: TRBJ2-3
CDR3nt: TGTGCCAGCAGCCCCATAACTAGCGGGCTAGATACGCAGTATTTT
CDR3aa: CASSPITSGLDTQYF

abundance: .
d_gene: TRBD2
v_gene: TRBV5-1
j_gene: TRBJ2-1
CDR3nt: TGCGCCAGCAGCCCAGGACTAGCGGGAGGCAGCAATGAGCAGTTCTTC
CDR3aa: CASSPGLAGGSNEQFF

abundance: .
d_gene: .
v_gene: TRBV15
j_gene: TRBJ1-5
CDR3nt: TGTGCCACCAGCAGAGAGCCCACCACACTTCACCAGGTACCCCAGCATTTT
CDR3aa: CATSREPTTLHQVPQHF

abundance: .
d_gene: .
v_gene: TRBV2
j_gene: TRBJ2-1
CDR3nt: TGTGCCAGCAGTCGGGACGGGAGCTCCTACAATGAGCAGTTCTTC
CDR3aa: CASSRDGSSYNEQFF

abundance: .
d_gene: TRBD1
v_gene: TRBV5-1
j_gene: TRBJ2-7
CDR3nt: TGCGCCAGCACTCAGGGGGATACCTCCTACGAGCAGTACTTC
CDR3aa: CASTQGDTSYEQYF